This is a list of T cell receptor beta chains from one sample in a study of T cell responses to AZD1222 COVID-19 vaccine. Produced via immunoSEQ multiplex PCR; TCRdb's table is partial and in-frame only. The sample has around 130,000 clones, roughly 88% seen once. The source material was peripheral blood, sampled on day 0 of AZD1222 vaccination. The receptors shown here come from an adult in good health. Both conserved end residues are part of each CDR3. The D gene is left open where the match is weak. Where a row states a size, it is once, few, many or the class of an expanded clone; other rows omit it.

D: TRBD1; J: TRBJ1-1; V: TRBV7-6; size: -; CDR3: CASSYLGTGEPRTEAFF; DNA: TGTGCCAGCAGCTACCTAGGGACAGGAGAGCCGAGGACTGAAGCTTTCTTT
D: TRBD1; J: TRBJ2-2; V: TRBV28; size: once; CDR3: CASSDGDRANTGELFF; DNA: TGTGCCAGCAGTGACGGGGACAGAGCTAACACCGGGGAGCTGTTTTTT
D: -; J: TRBJ1-2; V: TRBV30; size: -; CDR3: CAWSEVRDYGYTF; DNA: TGTGCCTGGAGTGAGGTCAGGGACTATGGCTACACCTTC
D: TRBD2; J: TRBJ2-5; V: TRBV25-1; size: -; CDR3: CASSDGTSRKETQYF; DNA: TGTGCCAGCAGTGACGGGACTAGTCGTAAAGAGACCCAGTACTTC
D: -; J: TRBJ1-2; V: TRBV6-2/TRBV6-3; size: -; CDR3: CASSQGNYGYTF; DNA: TGTGCCAGCAGTCAGGGGAACTATGGCTACACCTTC
D: -; J: TRBJ1-3; V: TRBV7-2; size: once; CDR3: CASSLSGPGPAGNTIYF; DNA: TGTGCCAGCAGCTTGTCCGGGCCAGGGCCGGCGGGAAACACCATATATTTT
D: TRBD2; J: TRBJ2-3; V: TRBV27; size: once; CDR3: CASTPGGLAFEPDTQYF; DNA: TGTGCCAGCACTCCCGGGGGACTAGCATTCGAACCAGATACGCAGTATTTT
D: TRBD2; J: TRBJ2-2; V: TRBV7-3; size: -; CDR3: CASSRTSGNTGELFF; DNA: TGTGCCAGCAGCCGGACTAGCGGGAACACCGGGGAGCTGTTTTTT
D: -; J: TRBJ2-7; V: TRBV5-6; size: few; CDR3: CASSVYRSGDEQYF; DNA: TGTGCCAGCAGCGTATACAGGTCGGGCGACGAGCAGTACTTC
D: -; J: TRBJ2-1; V: TRBV20-1; size: once; CDR3: CSARGSNEQFF; DNA: TGCAGTGCTCGGGGCAGCAATGAGCAGTTCTTC
D: -; J: TRBJ1-1; V: TRBV4-1; size: -; CDR3: CASTQVSGPNTEAFF; DNA: TGCGCCAGCACCCAAGTATCGGGCCCGAACACTGAAGCTTTCTTT
D: -; J: TRBJ1-1; V: TRBV11-3; size: -; CDR3: CASSLDGQNTEAFF; DNA: TGTGCCAGCAGCTTAGATGGGCAAAACACTGAAGCTTTCTTT
D: TRBD1; J: TRBJ1-1; V: TRBV11-2; size: -; CDR3: CASSLGPGGTEAFF; DNA: TGTGCCAGCAGCTTAGGCCCAGGGGGCACTGAAGCTTTCTTT
D: TRBD2; J: TRBJ2-7; V: TRBV28; size: -; CDR3: CASSGGGGPSYEQYF; DNA: TGTGCCAGCAGTGGGGGGGGAGGCCCGTCCTACGAGCAGTACTTC
D: -; J: TRBJ2-1; V: TRBV19; size: -; CDR3: CASSAPRRFNEQFF; DNA: TGTGCCAGTAGTGCACCCAGGAGGTTCAATGAGCAGTTCTTC
D: -; J: TRBJ2-1; V: TRBV5-1; size: -; CDR3: CASSSLAGTEGYNEQFF; DNA: TGCGCCAGCAGCTCCTTGGCCGGGACCGAGGGATACAATGAGCAGTTCTTC
D: -; J: TRBJ1-1; V: TRBV11-3; size: -; CDR3: CASSAGFRTEAFF; DNA: TGTGCCAGCAGCGCAGGGTTCCGCACTGAAGCTTTCTTT
D: -; J: TRBJ1-1; V: TRBV3-1/TRBV3-2; size: -; CDR3: CASSQAGDTEAFF; DNA: TGTGCCAGCAGCCAAGCCGGGGACACTGAAGCTTTCTTT
D: -; J: TRBJ2-7; V: TRBV2; size: -; CDR3: CASSGTDSSYEQYF; DNA: TGTGCCAGCAGTGGGACCGATAGCTCCTACGAGCAGTACTTC
D: TRBD2; J: TRBJ2-1; V: TRBV4-3; size: once; CDR3: CASSPEGSSGGEQFF; DNA: TGCGCCAGCAGCCCCGAGGGTTCATCGGGGGGTGAGCAGTTCTTC
D: -; J: TRBJ1-2; V: TRBV21-1; size: -; CDR3: CASSKARWALNGYTF; DNA: TGTGCCAGCAGCAAAGCGCGGTGGGCTCTTAATGGCTACACCTTC
D: -; J: TRBJ2-7; V: TRBV28; size: once; CDR3: CASSLPFYEQYF; DNA: TGTGCCAGCAGCCTCCCTTTCTACGAGCAGTACTTC
D: -; J: TRBJ1-6; V: TRBV6-1; size: -; CDR3: CASSDGEGTHSPLHF; DNA: TGTGCCAGCAGTGACGGTGAGGGGACGCATTCACCCCTCCACTTT
D: -; J: TRBJ2-7; V: TRBV7-9; size: -; CDR3: CASSLERGGYEQYF; DNA: TGTGCCAGCAGCTTAGAAAGGGGCGGCTACGAGCAGTACTTC
D: TRBD2; J: TRBJ2-4; V: TRBV5-1; size: -; CDR3: CASSEGLAGVGNIQYF; DNA: TGCGCCAGCAGCGAGGGACTAGCGGGAGTGGGGAACATTCAGTACTTC
D: -; J: TRBJ1-4; V: TRBV11-2; size: -; CDR3: CASSAGSLGNEKLFF; DNA: TGTGCCAGCAGCGCCGGGTCACTCGGCAATGAAAAACTGTTTTTT
D: TRBD2; J: TRBJ2-1; V: TRBV18; size: -; CDR3: CASSPRGTSGRLQFF; DNA: TGTGCCAGCTCACCCCGGGGGACTAGCGGGAGGTTGCAGTTCTTC
D: TRBD2; J: TRBJ2-2; V: TRBV27; size: -; CDR3: CASSLIAGVNTGELFF; DNA: TGTGCCAGCAGCCTCATAGCGGGAGTGAACACCGGGGAGCTGTTTTTT
D: -; J: TRBJ2-1; V: TRBV3-1/TRBV3-2; size: -; CDR3: CASSQESFPNEQFF; DNA: TGTGCCAGCAGCCAAGAAAGTTTTCCCAATGAGCAGTTCTTC
D: -; J: TRBJ2-1; V: TRBV29-1; size: -; CDR3: CSVDYNSPGRNEQFF; DNA: TGCAGCGTTGATTACAACTCCCCGGGGCGCAATGAGCAGTTCTTC
D: TRBD1; J: TRBJ2-7; V: TRBV27; size: -; CDR3: CASSSWARDRGEYEQYF; DNA: TGTGCCAGCAGTTCTTGGGCCCGGGACAGGGGGGAATACGAGCAGTACTTC
D: -; J: TRBJ2-7; V: TRBV28; size: once; CDR3: CASNYTPGGSLDYEQYF; DNA: TGTGCCAGCAATTACACTCCGGGGGGCTCTTTGGACTACGAGCAGTACTTC
D: -; J: TRBJ1-2; V: TRBV3-1/TRBV3-2; size: few; CDR3: CASSQFGGYTF; DNA: TGTGCCAGCAGCCAATTCGGTGGCTACACCTTC
D: -; J: TRBJ1-3; V: TRBV10-3; size: -; CDR3: CAISESGTGNTIYF; DNA: TGTGCCATCAGTGAGTCGGGGACTGGAAACACCATATATTTT
D: -; J: TRBJ1-4; V: TRBV4-1; size: -; CDR3: CASSQGSRGEKLFF; DNA: TGCGCCAGCAGCCAAGGTTCCCGTGGGGAAAAACTGTTTTTT
D: -; J: TRBJ2-7; V: TRBV28; size: -; CDR3: CASSRKYEQYF; DNA: TGTGCCAGCAGTCGAAAGTACGAGCAGTACTTC
D: TRBD2; J: TRBJ2-7; V: TRBV4-3; size: -; CDR3: CASSQEGRAGDLDEQYF; DNA: TGCGCCAGCAGCCAAGAGGGTCGTGCGGGAGATCTCGACGAGCAGTACTTC
D: -; J: TRBJ1-2; V: TRBV9; size: -; CDR3: CASSASGNGYTF; DNA: TGTGCCAGCAGCGCGTCCGGTAATGGCTACACCTTC
D: -; J: TRBJ1-5; V: TRBV3-1/TRBV3-2; size: -; CDR3: CASSQSDSGQPQHF; DNA: TGTGCCAGCAGCCAATCGGACTCGGGGCAGCCCCAGCATTTT
D: -; J: TRBJ2-7; V: TRBV9; size: -; CDR3: CASSVAGRGEQYF; DNA: TGTGCCAGCAGCGTAGCAGGTAGGGGCGAGCAGTACTTC
D: -; J: TRBJ2-7; V: TRBV7-2; size: -; CDR3: CASSPAKTATFYEQYF; DNA: TGTGCCAGCAGCCCGGCGAAGACAGCGACCTTCTACGAGCAGTACTTC
D: TRBD1; J: TRBJ2-7; V: TRBV19; size: -; CDR3: CASSIVGQYYEQYF; DNA: TGTGCCAGTAGTATAGTGGGACAGTATTACGAGCAGTACTTC
D: -; J: TRBJ2-1; V: TRBV19; size: -; CDR3: CASSMGGGQSSEQFF; DNA: TGTGCCAGTAGTATGGGGGGTGGGCAGAGCAGTGAGCAGTTCTTC
D: -; J: TRBJ2-7; V: TRBV15; size: once; CDR3: CATSRDGTAISYEQYF; DNA: TGTGCCACCAGCAGAGATGGGACTGCCATCTCCTACGAGCAGTACTTC
D: -; J: TRBJ1-5; V: TRBV10-3; size: -; CDR3: CAISQGPQVDQPQHF; DNA: TGTGCCATCAGTCAGGGACCCCAAGTGGATCAGCCCCAGCATTTT
D: TRBD1; J: TRBJ1-2; V: TRBV29-1; size: -; CDR3: CSVERGITGTGGYGYTF; DNA: TGCAGCGTTGAAAGGGGAATAACCGGGACAGGGGGCTATGGCTACACCTTC
D: -; J: TRBJ2-1; V: TRBV13; size: -; CDR3: CASSLVVAPREQFF; DNA: TGTGCCAGCAGCTTAGTCGTAGCACCCCGGGAGCAGTTCTTC
D: -; J: TRBJ1-1; V: TRBV29-1; size: -; CDR3: CSVRVGGNTEAFF; DNA: TGCAGCGTACGGGTAGGGGGAAACACTGAAGCTTTCTTT
D: TRBD1; J: TRBJ1-2; V: TRBV10-3; size: -; CDR3: CAISAATGRGPYTF; DNA: TGTGCCATCAGTGCCGCGACAGGGAGGGGACCGTACACCTTC
D: -; J: TRBJ1-3; V: TRBV4-1; size: -; CDR3: CASSQEWQQDTIYF; DNA: TGCGCCAGCAGCCAAGAGTGGCAACAGGACACCATATATTTT